This TCR beta chain appears in the sequencing data of a study of blood T cell repertoires in COVID-19. Across the study: Nucleic acid was either cDNA or gDNA, and it came from T cells, B-cell-depleted T cells, or PBMCs.

There are 14 residues in the CDR3. Trimming removed 2 bases from V and 3 bases from J, with 8 bases in between. From germline, CDR1 is SGHTA and CDR2 FQGNSA. This clone showed up just a few times. Per the original methods: Researchers report that nucleated cell counts were estimated from reference gene primer amplification. TCRdb keeps only in-frame clones here, not all; method: immunoSEQ multiplex PCR. V and J calls and clone size follow that table, whereas D and trimming were derived from the DNA. The table includes approximately 150,000 clones, over 75% detected once. The V gene is TRBV7-2, the J gene TRBJ1-3, with D maybe TRBD1 (5 bases). The specimen was PBMCs or T cells enriched from blood (not recorded which). This receptor was identified in a human donor with acute COVID-19. The donor label of this sample is uncertain. CDR3 amino acids: CASSLKGDGNTIYF. The CDR3 DNA is TGTGCCAGCAGCTTAAAAGGGGATGGAAACACCATATATTTT.